What follows describes a single T cell receptor beta chain. The entry originates in a study of cytomegalovirus exposure and HLA in healthy donors. Study background: About 85 million unique TCRs from HLA-typed donors were held in an early release of data.

13 Jbeta primers and 60 Vbeta primers were used for the PCR. Clones were read by immunoSEQ multiplex PCR, and TCRdb kept only the in-frame ones, dropping some. The table shows about 98,000 clones, with about 80% occurring only once. CDR1 and CDR2 from the germline V gene are MNHNY and SVGAGI (reference sequence). The CDR3 loop spans 14 amino acids. V lost 0 bases, J lost 2 bases, and 8 bases lay in between. Sample: PBMCs. The J gene is TRBJ2-7, the V gene TRBV6-6; possible D gene TRBD2, 6 bases. The TCR originated in a man in his sixties in good health and CMV-seropositive. Here the CDR3 reads CASSYSRTTYEQYF. The CDR3 DNA reads as TGTGCCAGCAGTTACTCCCGGACTACCTACGAGCAGTACTTC.